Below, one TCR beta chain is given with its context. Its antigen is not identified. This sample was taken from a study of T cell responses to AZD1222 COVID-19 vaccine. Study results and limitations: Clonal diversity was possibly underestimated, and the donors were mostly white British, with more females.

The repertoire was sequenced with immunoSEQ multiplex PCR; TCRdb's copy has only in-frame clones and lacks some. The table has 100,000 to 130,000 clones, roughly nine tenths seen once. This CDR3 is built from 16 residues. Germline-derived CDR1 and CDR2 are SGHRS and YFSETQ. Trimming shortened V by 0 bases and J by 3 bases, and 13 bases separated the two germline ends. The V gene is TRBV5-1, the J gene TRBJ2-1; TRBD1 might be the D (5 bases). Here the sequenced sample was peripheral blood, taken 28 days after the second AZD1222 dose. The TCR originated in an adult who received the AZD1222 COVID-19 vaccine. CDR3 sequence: CASSLDRGRIYNEQFF. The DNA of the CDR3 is TGCGCCAGCAGCTTGGATAGGGGCAGAATCTACAATGAGCAGTTCTTC.